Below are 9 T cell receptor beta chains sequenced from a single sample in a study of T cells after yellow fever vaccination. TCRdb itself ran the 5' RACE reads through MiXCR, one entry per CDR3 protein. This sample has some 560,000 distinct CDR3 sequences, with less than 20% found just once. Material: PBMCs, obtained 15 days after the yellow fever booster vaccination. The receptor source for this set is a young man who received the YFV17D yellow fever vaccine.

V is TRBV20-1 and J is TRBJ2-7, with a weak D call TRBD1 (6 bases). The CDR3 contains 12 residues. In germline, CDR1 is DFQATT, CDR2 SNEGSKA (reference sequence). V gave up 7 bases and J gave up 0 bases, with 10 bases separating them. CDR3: CSGTDSSYEQYF. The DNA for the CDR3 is TGCAGTGGGACGGACAGCTCCTACGAGCAGTACTTC.

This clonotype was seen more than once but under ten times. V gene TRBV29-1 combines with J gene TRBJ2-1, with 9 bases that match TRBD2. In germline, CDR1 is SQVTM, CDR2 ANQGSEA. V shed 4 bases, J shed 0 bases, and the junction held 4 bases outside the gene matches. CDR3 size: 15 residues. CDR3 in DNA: TGCAGCGTTGGACTAGCGGCCAGCTCCTACAATGAGCAGTTCTTC. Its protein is CSVGLAASSYNEQFF.

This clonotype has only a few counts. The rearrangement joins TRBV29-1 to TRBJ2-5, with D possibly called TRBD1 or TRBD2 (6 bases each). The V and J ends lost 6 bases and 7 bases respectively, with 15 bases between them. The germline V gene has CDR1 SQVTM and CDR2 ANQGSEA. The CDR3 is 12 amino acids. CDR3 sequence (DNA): TGCAGCGTGGGGGGCTCCTCGGGGACCCAGTACTTC. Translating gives CSVGGSSGTQYF.

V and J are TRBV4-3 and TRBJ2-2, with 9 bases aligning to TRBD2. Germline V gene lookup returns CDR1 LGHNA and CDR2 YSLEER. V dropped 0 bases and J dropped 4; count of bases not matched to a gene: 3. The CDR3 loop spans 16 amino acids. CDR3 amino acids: CASSQELAGFTGELFF. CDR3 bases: TGCGCCAGCAGCCAAGAGCTAGCGGGATTCACCGGGGAGCTGTTTTTT.

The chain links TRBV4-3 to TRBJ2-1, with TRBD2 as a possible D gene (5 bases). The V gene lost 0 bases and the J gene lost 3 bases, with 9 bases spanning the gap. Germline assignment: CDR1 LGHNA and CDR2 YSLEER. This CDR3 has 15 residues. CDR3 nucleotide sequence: TGCGCCAGCAGCCAAGAAACTAGGGTCTACAATGAGCAGTTCTTC. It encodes CASSQETRVYNEQFF.

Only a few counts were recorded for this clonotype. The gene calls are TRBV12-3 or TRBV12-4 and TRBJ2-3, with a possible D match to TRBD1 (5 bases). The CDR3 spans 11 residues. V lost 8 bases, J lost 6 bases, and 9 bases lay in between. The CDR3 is CASEGADTQYF. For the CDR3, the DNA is TGTGCCAGCGAAGGGGCCGATACGCAGTATTTT.

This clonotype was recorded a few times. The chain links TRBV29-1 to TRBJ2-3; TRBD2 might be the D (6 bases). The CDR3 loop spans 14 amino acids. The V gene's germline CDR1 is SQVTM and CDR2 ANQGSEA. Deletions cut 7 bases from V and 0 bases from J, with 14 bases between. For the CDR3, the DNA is TGCAGCGCGACTACGGGACTGAGCACAGATACGCAGTATTTT. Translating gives CSATTGLSTDTQYF.

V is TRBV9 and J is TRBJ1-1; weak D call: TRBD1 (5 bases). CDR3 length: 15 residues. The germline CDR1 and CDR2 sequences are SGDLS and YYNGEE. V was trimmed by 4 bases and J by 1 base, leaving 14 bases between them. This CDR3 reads CASSTRPGGNTEAFF. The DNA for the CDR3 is TGTGCCAGCAGCACGCGGCCCGGGGGGAACACTGAAGCTTTCTTT.

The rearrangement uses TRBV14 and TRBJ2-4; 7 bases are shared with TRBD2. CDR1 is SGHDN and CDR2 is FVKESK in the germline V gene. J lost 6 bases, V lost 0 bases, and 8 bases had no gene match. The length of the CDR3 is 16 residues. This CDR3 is CASSQDWGAGPNIQYF. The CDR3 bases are TGTGCCAGCAGCCAAGATTGGGGAGCGGGACCAAACATTCAGTACTTC.